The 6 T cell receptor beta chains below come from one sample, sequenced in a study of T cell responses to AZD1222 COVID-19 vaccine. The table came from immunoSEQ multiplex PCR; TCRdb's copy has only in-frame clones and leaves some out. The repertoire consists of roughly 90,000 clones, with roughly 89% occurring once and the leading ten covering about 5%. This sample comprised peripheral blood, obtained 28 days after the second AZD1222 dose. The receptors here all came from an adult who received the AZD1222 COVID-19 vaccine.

The CDR3 DNA reads TGTGCCAGCAGTCGGATCGACTCTGGAAACACCATATATTTT. Protein sequence: CASSRIDSGNTIYF. The chain joins TRBV2 to TRBJ1-3; D is unclear. Between the trimmed V and J ends, which lost 5 bases and 0 bases, there was a span of 8 bases. The CDR3 sequence is 14 residues long. The germline gives CDR1 SNHLY, CDR2 FYNNEI.

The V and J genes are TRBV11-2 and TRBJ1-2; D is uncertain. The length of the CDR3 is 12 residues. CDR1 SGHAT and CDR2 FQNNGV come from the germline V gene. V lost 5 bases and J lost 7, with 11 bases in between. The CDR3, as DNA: TGTGCCAGCAGCCCACTGCGGGTTGGCTACACCTTC. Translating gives CASSPLRVGYTF.

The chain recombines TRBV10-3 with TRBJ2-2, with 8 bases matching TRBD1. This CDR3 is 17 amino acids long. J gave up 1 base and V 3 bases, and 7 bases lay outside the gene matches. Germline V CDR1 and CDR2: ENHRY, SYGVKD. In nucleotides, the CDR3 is TGTGCCATCAGTGACCTCACCGGGACAGGGAACACCGGGGAGCTGTTTTTT. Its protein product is CAISDLTGTGNTGELFF.

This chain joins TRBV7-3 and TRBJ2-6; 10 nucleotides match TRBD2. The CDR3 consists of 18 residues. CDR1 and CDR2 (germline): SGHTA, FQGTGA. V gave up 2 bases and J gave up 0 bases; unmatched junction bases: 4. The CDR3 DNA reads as TGTGCCAGCAGCTTACTAGCGGGGGCCTTCTCTGGGGCCAACGTCCTGACTTTC. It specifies CASSLLAGAFSGANVLTF.

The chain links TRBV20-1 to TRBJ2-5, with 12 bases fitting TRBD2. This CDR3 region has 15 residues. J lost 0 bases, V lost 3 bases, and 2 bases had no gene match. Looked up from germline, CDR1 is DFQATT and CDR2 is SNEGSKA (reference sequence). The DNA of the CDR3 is TGCAGTGCTAGTACTAGCGGGGGGTACCAAGAGACCCAGTACTTC. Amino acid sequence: CSASTSGGYQETQYF.

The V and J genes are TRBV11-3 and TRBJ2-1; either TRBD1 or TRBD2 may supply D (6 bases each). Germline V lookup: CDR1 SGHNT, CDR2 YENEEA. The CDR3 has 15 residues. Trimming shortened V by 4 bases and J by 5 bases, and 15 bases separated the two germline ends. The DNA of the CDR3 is TGTGCCAGCAGCTCCCCGGGGGCCACCCACAATGAGCAGTTCTTC. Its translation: CASSSPGATHNEQFF.